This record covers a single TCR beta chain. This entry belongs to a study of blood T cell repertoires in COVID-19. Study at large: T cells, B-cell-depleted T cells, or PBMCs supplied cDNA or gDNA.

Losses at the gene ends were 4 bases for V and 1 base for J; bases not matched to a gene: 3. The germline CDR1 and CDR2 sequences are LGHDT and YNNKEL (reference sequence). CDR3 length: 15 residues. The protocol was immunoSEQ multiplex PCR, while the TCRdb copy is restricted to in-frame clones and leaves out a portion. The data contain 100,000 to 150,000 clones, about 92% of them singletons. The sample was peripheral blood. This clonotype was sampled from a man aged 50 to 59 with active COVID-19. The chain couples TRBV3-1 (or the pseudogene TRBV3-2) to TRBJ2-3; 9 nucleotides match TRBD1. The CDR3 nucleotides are TGTGCCAGCAGCCCTCGGACAGGGGGCACAGATACGCAGTATTTT. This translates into CASSPRTGGTDTQYF.